The rows below give T cell receptor beta chains drawn from one sample of a study of OX40 agonist ivuxolimab in advanced cancers. The method was immunoSEQ multiplex PCR; TCRdb's version includes in-frame clones alone and lacks a portion of them. The data hold roughly 100,000 clones, with 80% to 95% observed a single time. The sample in question was CD4+ or CD8+ T cells sorted from blood, obtained in a trial of the OX40 agonist ivuxolimab. All receptors derive from an adult with an advanced solid tumor such as melanoma, head and neck, liver or kidney cancer. Both conserved end residues are part of each CDR3. Each record gives: CDR3 protein, CDR3 DNA, V gene, J gene, D gene, clone size. D genes are given only for firm matches. Clone size appears in some rows only: once, few, many, or a class for an expanded clone.

cdr3_aa: CAWSPLKYEQYF
cdr3_nt: TGTGCCTGGAGTCCCCTTAAATACGAGCAGTACTTC
v_call: TRBV30
j_call: TRBJ2-7
d_call: -
clone_size: -

cdr3_aa: CASSSTGYEQYF
cdr3_nt: TGTGCCAGTAGTTCTACGGGCTACGAGCAGTACTTC
v_call: TRBV19
j_call: TRBJ2-7
d_call: -
clone_size: once

cdr3_aa: CASSDTQGSEAFF
cdr3_nt: TGTGCCAGCAGTGACACCCAGGGATCGGAAGCTTTCTTT
v_call: TRBV6-4
j_call: TRBJ1-1
d_call: -
clone_size: few

cdr3_aa: CASRDRPYEQYF
cdr3_nt: TGTGCCAGCCGGGACAGACCCTACGAGCAGTACTTC
v_call: TRBV11-2
j_call: TRBJ2-7
d_call: TRBD1
clone_size: -

cdr3_aa: CASSPREGKDTQYF
cdr3_nt: TGCGCCAGCAGCCCCCGGGAGGGGAAAGATACGCAGTATTTT
v_call: TRBV4-3
j_call: TRBJ2-3
d_call: TRBD2
clone_size: -

cdr3_aa: CASSTRSSGTGYPYEQYF
cdr3_nt: TGTGCCAGTAGTACACGATCCTCCGGGACAGGGTATCCCTACGAGCAGTACTTC
v_call: TRBV19
j_call: TRBJ2-7
d_call: TRBD1
clone_size: once

cdr3_aa: CASSLPGQANEQYF
cdr3_nt: TGTGCCAGCAGCTTGCCGGGACAGGCAAACGAGCAGTACTTC
v_call: TRBV5-6
j_call: TRBJ2-7
d_call: TRBD1
clone_size: -

cdr3_aa: CASSIKEGFPYEQYF
cdr3_nt: TGTGCCAGTAGTATTAAGGAGGGATTCCCCTACGAGCAGTACTTC
v_call: TRBV19
j_call: TRBJ2-7
d_call: -
clone_size: once

cdr3_aa: CASSFGPANYGYTF
cdr3_nt: TGTGCCAGCAGCTTTGGGCCGGCTAACTATGGCTACACCTTC
v_call: TRBV5-4
j_call: TRBJ1-2
d_call: -
clone_size: once

cdr3_aa: CASRLALLGKETQYF
cdr3_nt: TGTGCCAGCAGGCTCGCCTTGCTAGGGAAAGAGACCCAGTACTTC
v_call: TRBV11-2
j_call: TRBJ2-5
d_call: -
clone_size: -

cdr3_aa: CASSVSGGGLAAYNEQFF
cdr3_nt: TGTGCCAGCAGCGTAAGTGGAGGGGGACTAGCGGCCTACAATGAGCAGTTCTTC
v_call: TRBV9
j_call: TRBJ2-1
d_call: TRBD2
clone_size: -

cdr3_aa: CASRLAEGGLGNEQFF
cdr3_nt: TGTGCCAGCCGTTTGGCGGAGGGAGGTCTTGGGAATGAGCAGTTCTTC
v_call: TRBV27
j_call: TRBJ2-1
d_call: -
clone_size: once

cdr3_aa: CASGSRDRVPKNIQYF
cdr3_nt: TGTGCTAGTGGTTCGAGGGACAGGGTACCCAAAAACATTCAGTACTTC
v_call: TRBV12-5
j_call: TRBJ2-4
d_call: TRBD1
clone_size: -

cdr3_aa: CASSLDEYEQYF
cdr3_nt: TGCGCCAGCAGTTTAGATGAATACGAGCAGTACTTC
v_call: TRBV5-1
j_call: TRBJ2-7
d_call: -
clone_size: -

cdr3_aa: CASSDGTYEQYF
cdr3_nt: TGTGCCAGCAGTGATGGTACGTACGAGCAGTACTTC
v_call: TRBV2
j_call: TRBJ2-7
d_call: -
clone_size: -

cdr3_aa: CASSLYRGGLVEAFF
cdr3_nt: TGTGCCAGCAGTCTCTATAGGGGGGGGTTGGTGGAAGCTTTCTTT
v_call: TRBV27
j_call: TRBJ1-1
d_call: -
clone_size: -

cdr3_aa: CAWDPGTGRTDTQYF
cdr3_nt: TGTGCCTGGGATCCCGGGACAGGGCGCACAGATACGCAGTATTTT
v_call: TRBV30
j_call: TRBJ2-3
d_call: TRBD1
clone_size: -

cdr3_aa: CASSADSSYNEQFF
cdr3_nt: TGTGCCAGCAGTGCGGACAGCTCCTACAATGAGCAGTTCTTC
v_call: TRBV27
j_call: TRBJ2-1
d_call: -
clone_size: -

cdr3_aa: CASNLGGTNEQFF
cdr3_nt: TGTGCCAGCAACCTCGGGGGTACCAATGAGCAGTTCTTC
v_call: TRBV13
j_call: TRBJ2-1
d_call: -
clone_size: -

cdr3_aa: CASSTRSRSTDTQYF
cdr3_nt: TGTGCCAGCAGCACCCGCTCGCGGAGCACAGATACGCAGTATTTT
v_call: TRBV13
j_call: TRBJ2-3
d_call: -
clone_size: -

cdr3_aa: CSVAGTGFPYEQYF
cdr3_nt: TGCAGCGTTGCCGGGACAGGGTTCCCCTACGAGCAGTACTTC
v_call: TRBV29-1
j_call: TRBJ2-7
d_call: TRBD1
clone_size: -

cdr3_aa: CASSYRGSLSGANVLTF
cdr3_nt: TGTGCCAGCAGTTATAGGGGATCCCTCTCTGGGGCCAACGTCCTGACTTTC
v_call: TRBV27
j_call: TRBJ2-6
d_call: -
clone_size: -

cdr3_aa: CASSTLGGDTDTQYF
cdr3_nt: TGTGCCAGTAGTACCCTGGGGGGCGACACAGATACGCAGTATTTT
v_call: TRBV19
j_call: TRBJ2-3
d_call: -
clone_size: -